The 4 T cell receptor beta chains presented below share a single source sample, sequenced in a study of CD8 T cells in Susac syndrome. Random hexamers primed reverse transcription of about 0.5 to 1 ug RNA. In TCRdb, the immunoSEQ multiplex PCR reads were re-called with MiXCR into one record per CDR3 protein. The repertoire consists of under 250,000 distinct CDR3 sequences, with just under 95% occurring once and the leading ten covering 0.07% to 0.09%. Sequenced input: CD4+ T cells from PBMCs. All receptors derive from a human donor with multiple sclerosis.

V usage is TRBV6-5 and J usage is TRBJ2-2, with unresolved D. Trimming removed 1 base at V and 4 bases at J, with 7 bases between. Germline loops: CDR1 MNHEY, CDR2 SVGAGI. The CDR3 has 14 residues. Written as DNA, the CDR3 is TGTGCCAGCAGTTACTTTCAGAGCACCGGGGAGCTGTTTTTT. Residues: CASSYFQSTGELFF.

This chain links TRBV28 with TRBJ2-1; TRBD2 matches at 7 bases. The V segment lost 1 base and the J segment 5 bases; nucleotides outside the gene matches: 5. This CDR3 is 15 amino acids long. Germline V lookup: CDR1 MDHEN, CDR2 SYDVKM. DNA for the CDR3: TGTGCCAGCAGTTTATCGGCGGGGGTCAACAATGAGCAGTTCTTC. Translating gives CASSLSAGVNNEQFF.

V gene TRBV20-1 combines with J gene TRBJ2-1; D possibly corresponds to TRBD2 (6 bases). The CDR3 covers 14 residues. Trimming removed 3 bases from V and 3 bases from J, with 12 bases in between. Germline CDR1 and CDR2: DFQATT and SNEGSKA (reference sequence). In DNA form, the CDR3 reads TGCAGTGCTAGTATCACTAGCCGCTACAATGAGCAGTTCTTC. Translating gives CSASITSRYNEQFF.

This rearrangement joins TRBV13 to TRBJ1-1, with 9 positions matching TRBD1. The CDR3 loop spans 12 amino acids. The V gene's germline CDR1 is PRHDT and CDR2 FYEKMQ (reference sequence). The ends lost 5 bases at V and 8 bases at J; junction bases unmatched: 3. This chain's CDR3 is CASSAGQGEAFF. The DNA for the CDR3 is TGTGCCAGCAGCGCGGGACAGGGAGAAGCTTTCTTT.